Listed below are T cell receptor beta chains from one sample, sequenced in a study of shared clonotypes between healthy human individuals. The protocol was immunoSEQ multiplex PCR, while the TCRdb copy is restricted to in-frame clones and leaves out a portion. The sample has approximately 2.4 million clones; nearly 97% are singletons. Specimen: naive CD4+ T cells sorted from blood. The origin of the receptors is a man younger than 30 in good health. Each CDR3 is given with its conserved first and last residue. A D gene is named only where the DNA matches it firmly. Clone size is shown for a subset of rows, as once, few, many or a class of expanded clone.

TRBV18,NA,NA,TRBJ2-7,TGTGCCAGCTCACCTGTGGACGGAGCCTACGAGCAGTACTTC,CASSPVDGAYEQYF
TRBV19,NA,TRBD1,TRBJ1-4,TGTGCCAGTAGTCCCCGGACAGGGCCAACTAATGAAAAACTGTTTTTT,CASSPRTGPTNEKLFF
TRBV10-3,NA,NA,TRBJ1-1,TGTGCCATCAGGGAGGGAGTGGGCACTGAAGCTTTCTTT,CAIREGVGTEAFF
TRBV5-1,NA,NA,TRBJ2-2,TGCGCCAGCAGCCCGGACTATCCCGGGGAGCTGTTTTTT,CASSPDYPGELFF
TRBV11-2,NA,NA,TRBJ1-3,TGTGCCAGCAGGACACAGGGAAACACCATATATTTT,CASRTQGNTIYF
TRBV7-8,NA,NA,TRBJ2-1,TGTGCCAGCAGCTCCCGGGGGGCGTACAATGAGCAGTTCTTC,CASSSRGAYNEQFF
TRBV5-1,NA,NA,TRBJ1-5,TGCGCCAGCAGCTTGGGCTCTGGCAATCAGCCCCAGCATTTT,CASSLGSGNQPQHF
TRBV10-3,NA,NA,TRBJ2-7,TGTGCCATCAGTGAGTCTGTGGGCAACTACGAGCAGTACTTC,CAISESVGNYEQYF
TRBV7-9,NA,NA,TRBJ1-3,TGTGCCAGCAGCTTAGGGCCCAGCTCTGGAAACACCATATATTTT,CASSLGPSSGNTIYF
TRBV11-2,NA,NA,TRBJ2-5,TGTGCCAGCAGCTTAGGTCGGCAGGGGCGAGAGACCCAGTACTTC,CASSLGRQGRETQYF
TRBV2,once,NA,TRBJ2-4,TGTGCCAGCAGTCCTAGCGTGGCCAAAAACATTCAGTACTTC,CASSPSVAKNIQYF
TRBV10-2,NA,NA,TRBJ2-2,TGCGCCAGCAGTGAAGCCCTTCTGTCAGGCGGGGAGCTGTTTTTT,CASSEALLSGGELFF
TRBV6-5,NA,NA,TRBJ2-1,TGTGCCAGCAGTTTCTATAGCGGAAACCGGTACAATGAGCAGTTCTTC,CASSFYSGNRYNEQFF
TRBV30,NA,TRBD1,TRBJ1-2,TGTGCCTGCCGGGACAGGGGCAATACTAACTATGGCTACACCTTC,CACRDRGNTNYGYTF
TRBV11-2,NA,NA,TRBJ1-1,TGTGCCAGCAGCTGGACGGGCGGGATGAACACTGAAGCTTTCTTT,CASSWTGGMNTEAFF
TRBV19,NA,TRBD1,TRBJ1-5,TGTGCCAGTAGTGAACTAAGGGGGCGTCAGCCCCAGCATTTT,CASSELRGRQPQHF
TRBV27,once,NA,TRBJ1-6,TGTGCCAGCAGACCCTACAGGGACAATAATTCACCCCTCCACTTT,CASRPYRDNNSPLHF
TRBV7-2,NA,TRBD1,TRBJ1-5,TGTGCCAGCAGCTTAGAACAGGGGGGGAACCAGCCCCAGCATTTT,CASSLEQGGNQPQHF
TRBV28,NA,NA,TRBJ1-5,TGTGCCAGCAGTTCTAGTATCGGGACCTGGGCTCAGCCCCAGCATTTT,CASSSSIGTWAQPQHF
TRBV7-9,NA,NA,TRBJ1-4,TGTGCCAGCAGCTTAGTCCCGCAAACTAATGAAAAACTGTTTTTT,CASSLVPQTNEKLFF
TRBV11-2,NA,TRBD1,TRBJ2-7,TGTGCCAGCAGCTACGGACAGGGACTCTACGAGCAGTACTTC,CASSYGQGLYEQYF
TRBV6-1,NA,NA,TRBJ2-7,TGTGCCAGCAGTGAACCGGGACTCGGGACGTACGAGCAGTACTTC,CASSEPGLGTYEQYF